This is a list of T cell receptor beta chains from one sample in a study of cytomegalovirus exposure and HLA in healthy donors. Data came from immunoSEQ multiplex PCR; TCRdb stores just in-frame clones and leaves some out. This sample has fewer than 100,000 clones, with over 75% found just once. Sequenced: PBMCs. The receptors shown here come from a male donor in good health and CMV-seropositive. Each CDR3 is given with its conserved first and last residue.

V	J	CDR3
TRBV6-5	TRBJ1-6	CASSGQGNSPLHF
TRBV6-5	TRBJ1-3	CASSSNRGSVGDTIYF
TRBV18	TRBJ2-7	CASPPGGGGNEQYF
TRBV30	TRBJ1-2	CAWIRDIRNYGYTF
TRBV28	TRBJ1-2	CASSYYNTGEANYGYTF
TRBV5-1	TRBJ2-7	CASSFGLANYEQYF
TRBV7-2	TRBJ1-3	CASSNADNTIYF
TRBV30	TRBJ2-1	CAWSGIDRVRNEQFF
TRBV4-1	TRBJ2-5	CASSQVGTGQTQYF
TRBV19	TRBJ1-5	CASKPSKQGKNQPQHF
TRBV19	TRBJ2-7	CATRGLAGGSNEQYF
TRBV5-6	TRBJ1-5	CASSLSSGNQPQHF
TRBV27	TRBJ1-6	CASGPTGYFSPLHF
TRBV13	TRBJ2-7	CASSLPRTVNSYEQYF
TRBV9	TRBJ2-7	CASSLGLAGYEQYF
TRBV7-6	TRBJ2-7	CASSLSFSSYEQYF
TRBV5-1	TRBJ2-1	CASSSGSGRTNEQFF
TRBV19	TRBJ1-2	CASRQDGRINYGYTF
TRBV2	TRBJ2-3	CASSEGLAGVWDTQYF
TRBV30	TRBJ1-5	CAWSFGDGNQPQHF
TRBV15	TRBJ2-7	CATSRAGSLGYEQYF
TRBV6-5	TRBJ1-2	CASSRQGNYGYTF
TRBV5-1	TRBJ2-2	CASSFSSGMNTGELFF